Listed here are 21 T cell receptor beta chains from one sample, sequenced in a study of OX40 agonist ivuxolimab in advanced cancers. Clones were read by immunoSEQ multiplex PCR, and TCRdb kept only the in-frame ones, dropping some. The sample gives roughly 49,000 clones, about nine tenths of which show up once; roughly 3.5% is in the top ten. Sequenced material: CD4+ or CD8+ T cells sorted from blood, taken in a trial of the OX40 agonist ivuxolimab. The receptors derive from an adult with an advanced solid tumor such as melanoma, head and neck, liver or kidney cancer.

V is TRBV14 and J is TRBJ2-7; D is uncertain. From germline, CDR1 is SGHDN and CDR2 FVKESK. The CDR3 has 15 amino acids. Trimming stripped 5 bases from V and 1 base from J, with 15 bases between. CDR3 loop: CASSDRRTASYEQYF. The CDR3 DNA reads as TGTGCCAGCAGCGACCGTCGGACGGCGTCCTACGAGCAGTACTTC.

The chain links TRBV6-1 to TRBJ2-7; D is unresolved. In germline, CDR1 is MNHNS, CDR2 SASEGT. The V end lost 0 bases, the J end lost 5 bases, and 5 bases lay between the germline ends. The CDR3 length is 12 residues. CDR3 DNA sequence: TGTGCCAGCAGTGAAGCGCTAGACGAGCAGTACTTC. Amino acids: CASSEALDEQYF.

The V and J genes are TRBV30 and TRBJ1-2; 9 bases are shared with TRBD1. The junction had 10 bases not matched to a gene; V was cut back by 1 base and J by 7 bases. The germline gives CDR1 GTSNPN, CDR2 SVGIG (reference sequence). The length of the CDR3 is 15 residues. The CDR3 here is CAWSARGTGKTGYTF. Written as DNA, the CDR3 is TGTGCCTGGAGTGCCCGGGGGACAGGGAAGACTGGCTACACCTTC.

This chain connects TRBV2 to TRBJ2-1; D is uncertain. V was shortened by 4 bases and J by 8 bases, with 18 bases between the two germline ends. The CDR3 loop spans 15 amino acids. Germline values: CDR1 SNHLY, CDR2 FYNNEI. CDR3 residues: CASSARALPHHEQFF. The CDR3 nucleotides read TGTGCCAGCAGTGCTCGGGCCCTTCCACACCATGAGCAGTTCTTC.

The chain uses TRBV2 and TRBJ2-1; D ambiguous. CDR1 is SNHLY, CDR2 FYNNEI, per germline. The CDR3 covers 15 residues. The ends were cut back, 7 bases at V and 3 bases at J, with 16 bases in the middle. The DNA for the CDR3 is TGTGCCAGCACCCCCTTTTTGAGCAGCTACAATGAGCAGTTCTTC. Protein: CASTPFLSSYNEQFF.

As DNA, the CDR3 is TGTGCCAGCTCACCACGGACAGGGGGCAACTATGGCTACACCTTC. Translated: CASSPRTGGNYGYTF. V is TRBV18 and J is TRBJ1-2; 11 bases are a match to TRBD1. V was pared by 1 base and J by 2 bases, with 0 bases of the junction left unmatched. In germline, CDR1 is KGHSH, CDR2 LQKENI. The CDR3 is made up of 15 amino acids.

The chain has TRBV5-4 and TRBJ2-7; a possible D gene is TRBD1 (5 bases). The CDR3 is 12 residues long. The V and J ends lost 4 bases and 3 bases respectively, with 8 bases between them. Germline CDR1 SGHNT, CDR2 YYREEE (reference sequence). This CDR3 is CASSQDSYEQYF. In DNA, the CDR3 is TGTGCCAGCAGCCAAGACAGCTACGAGCAGTACTTC.

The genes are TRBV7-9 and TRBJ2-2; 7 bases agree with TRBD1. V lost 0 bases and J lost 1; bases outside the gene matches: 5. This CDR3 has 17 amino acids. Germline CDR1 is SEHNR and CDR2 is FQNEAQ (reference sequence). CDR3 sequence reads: CASSLAGGLGNTGELFF. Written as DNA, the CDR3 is TGTGCCAGCAGCTTAGCAGGGGGCCTCGGGAACACCGGGGAGCTGTTTTTT.

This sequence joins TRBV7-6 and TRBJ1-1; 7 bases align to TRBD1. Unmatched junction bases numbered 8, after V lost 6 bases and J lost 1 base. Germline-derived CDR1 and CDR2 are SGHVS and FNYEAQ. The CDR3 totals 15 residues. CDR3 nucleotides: TGTGCCAGCAGGCCTGAACAGGGGCCGAACACTGAAGCTTTCTTT. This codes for CASRPEQGPNTEAFF.

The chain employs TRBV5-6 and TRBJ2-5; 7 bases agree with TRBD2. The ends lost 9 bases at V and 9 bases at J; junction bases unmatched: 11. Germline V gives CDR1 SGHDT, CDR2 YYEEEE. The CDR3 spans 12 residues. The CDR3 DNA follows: TGTGCCACCCGACGGGGCCGGGAGGCCCAGTACTTC. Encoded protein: CATRRGREAQYF.

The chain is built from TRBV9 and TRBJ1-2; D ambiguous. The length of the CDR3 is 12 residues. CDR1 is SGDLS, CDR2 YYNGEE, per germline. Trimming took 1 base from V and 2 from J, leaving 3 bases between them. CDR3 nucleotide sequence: TGTGCCAGCAGCGTACAAAACTATGGCTACACCTTC. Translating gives CASSVQNYGYTF.

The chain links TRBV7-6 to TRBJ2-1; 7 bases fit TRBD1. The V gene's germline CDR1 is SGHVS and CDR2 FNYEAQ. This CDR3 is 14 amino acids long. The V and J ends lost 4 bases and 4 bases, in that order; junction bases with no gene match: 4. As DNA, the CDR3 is TGTGCCAGCAGCTCACCGGGACAGTACAATGAGCAGTTCTTC. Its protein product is CASSSPGQYNEQFF.

The CDR3: CASSRRDRRGEQYF. CDR3 bases: TGTGCCAGCAGCCGGCGGGACAGGCGAGGGGAGCAGTACTTC. The V call is TRBV14, the J call TRBJ2-7; TRBD1 matches at 8 bases. CDR3 length: 14 amino acids. The germline V gene has CDR1 SGHDN and CDR2 FVKESK. The V and J ends lost 4 bases and 7 bases, in that order; junction bases with no gene match: 9.

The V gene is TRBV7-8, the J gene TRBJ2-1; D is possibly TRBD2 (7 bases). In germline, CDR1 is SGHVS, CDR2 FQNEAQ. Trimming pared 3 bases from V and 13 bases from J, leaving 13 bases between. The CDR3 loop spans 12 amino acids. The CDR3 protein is CASSFGGPTQFF. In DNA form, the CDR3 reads TGTGCCAGCAGCTTCGGGGGGCCTACACAGTTCTTC.

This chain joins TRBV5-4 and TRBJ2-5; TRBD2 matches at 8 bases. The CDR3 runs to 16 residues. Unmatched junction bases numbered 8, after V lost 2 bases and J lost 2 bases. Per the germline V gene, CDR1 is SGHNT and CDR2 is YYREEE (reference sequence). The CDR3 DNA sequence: TGTGCCAGCAGCTTTCGGGCGGGGGGCCCTCAAGAGACCCAGTACTTC. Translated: CASSFRAGGPQETQYF.

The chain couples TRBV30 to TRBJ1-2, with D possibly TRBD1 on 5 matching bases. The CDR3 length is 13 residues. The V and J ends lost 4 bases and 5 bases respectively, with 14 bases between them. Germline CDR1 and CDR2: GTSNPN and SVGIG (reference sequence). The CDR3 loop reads CAWNTGSGYGYTF. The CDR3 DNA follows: TGTGCCTGGAACACAGGCTCTGGGTATGGCTACACCTTC. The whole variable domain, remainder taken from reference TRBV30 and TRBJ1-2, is SQTIHQWPATLVQPVGSPLSLECTVEGTSNPNLYWYRQAAGRGLQLLFYSVGIGQISSEVPQNLSASRPQDRQFILSSKKLLLSDSGFYLCAWNTGSGYGYTFGSGTRLTVV.

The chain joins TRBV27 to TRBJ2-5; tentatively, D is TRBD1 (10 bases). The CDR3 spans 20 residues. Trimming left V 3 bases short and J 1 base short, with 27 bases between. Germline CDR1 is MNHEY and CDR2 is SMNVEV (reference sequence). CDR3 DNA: TGTGCCAGCAGTTTTAGGCGGTCGACAGGGGGCGGGGGGGCCCAAGAGACCCAGTACTTC. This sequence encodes CASSFRRSTGGGGAQETQYF.

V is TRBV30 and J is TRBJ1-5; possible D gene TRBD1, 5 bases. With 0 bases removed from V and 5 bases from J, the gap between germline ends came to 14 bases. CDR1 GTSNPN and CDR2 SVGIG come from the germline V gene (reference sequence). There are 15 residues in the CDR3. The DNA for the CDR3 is TGTGCCTGGAGTGTGGGGGGAGGGTTCGATCAGCCCCAGCATTTT. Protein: CAWSVGGGFDQPQHF.

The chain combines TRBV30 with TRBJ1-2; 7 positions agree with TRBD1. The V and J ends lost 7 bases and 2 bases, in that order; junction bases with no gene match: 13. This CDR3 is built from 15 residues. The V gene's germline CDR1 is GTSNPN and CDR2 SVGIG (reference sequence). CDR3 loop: CASPALGTVNYGYTF. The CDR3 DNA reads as TGTGCCTCCCCCGCGCTAGGGACAGTGAACTATGGCTACACCTTC.

The CDR3 protein is CAISEGLGGYTF. The CDR3 coding sequence is TGTGCCATCAGTGAAGGATTGGGGGGCTACACCTTC. The chain recombines TRBV10-3 with TRBJ1-2; D gene ambiguous. Germline V gene lookup returns CDR1 ENHRY and CDR2 SYGVKD. CDR3 length: 12 amino acids. V lost 3 bases and J lost 8, with 10 bases in between.

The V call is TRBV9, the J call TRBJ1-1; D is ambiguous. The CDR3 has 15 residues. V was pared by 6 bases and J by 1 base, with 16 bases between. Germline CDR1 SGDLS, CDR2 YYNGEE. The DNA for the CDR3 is TGTGCCAGCACCCCTTCGACCTTCCCGAACACTGAAGCTTTCTTT. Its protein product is CASTPSTFPNTEAFF.